What follows are 16 T cell receptor beta chains derived from one specimen sequenced in a study of control samples from healthy donors and cancer patients. TCRdb keeps only in-frame clones here, not all; method: immunoSEQ multiplex PCR. Seen here are more than 60,000 clones, roughly 90% observed once, and the top ten hold over 8%. The specimen sequenced was PBMCs. These receptors originate from a woman between 50 and 59 years old with colorectal cancer.

The chain uses TRBV5-1 and TRBJ2-3; D is perhaps TRBD1 (5 bases). The CDR3 consists of 15 residues. The V end was cut by 4 bases, the J end by 7 bases, with 19 bases between. From germline, CDR1 is SGHRS and CDR2 YFSETQ. The CDR3 DNA sequence: TGCGCCAGCAGCCTGACCCTTATGGGGCTTCATACGCAGTATTTT. Translation: CASSLTLMGLHTQYF.

The table lists this clone with a count of one. The chain joins TRBV4-1 to TRBJ1-3, with 8 nucleotides matching TRBD1. The CDR3 has 16 amino acids. Germline V CDR1 and CDR2: MGHRA, YSYEKL. V trimming: 1 base; J trimming: 4 bases; junction bases outside the gene matches: 6. The CDR3 DNA is TGCGCCAGCAGCCAAGCCCAGGGGGCAGGGGGAAACACCATATATTTT. This sequence encodes CASSQAQGAGGNTIYF.

The V and J genes are TRBV10-2 and TRBJ2-2; D gene uncertain. Per the germline V gene, CDR1 is WSHSY and CDR2 is SAAADI. The V end lost 0 bases, the J end lost 5 bases, and 4 bases lay between the germline ends. The CDR3 runs 13 residues. In DNA, the CDR3 is TGCGCCAGCAGTGAGTCCCCAACCGGGGAGCTGTTTTTT. Translated, it gives CASSESPTGELFF.

The V call is TRBV6-5, the J call TRBJ1-5; D ambiguous. V dropped 6 bases and J dropped 9 bases, with 18 bases sitting between them. The CDR3 is 14 residues long. Germline assignment: CDR1 MNHEY and CDR2 SVGAGI. The CDR3 DNA follows: TGTGCCAGCAGCGACGGACTGGTTAGGCCGCCCCAGCATTTT. The encoded protein is CASSDGLVRPPQHF.

The gene calls are TRBV9 and TRBJ2-2; D is perhaps TRBD2 (6 bases). From germline, CDR1 is SGDLS and CDR2 YYNGEE. Trimming left V 3 bases short and J 2 bases short, with 8 bases between. The CDR3 length is 14 residues. The CDR3 sequence is CASSGGENTGELFF. CDR3 DNA sequence: TGTGCCAGCAGCGGGGGGGAAAACACCGGGGAGCTGTTTTTT.

The rearrangement joins TRBV7-2 to TRBJ2-5, with D tentatively TRBD1 or TRBD2 (6 bases each). The CDR3 runs 13 residues. V dropped 3 bases and J dropped 5 bases, with 10 bases sitting between them. Germline CDR1 reads SGHTA; CDR2 reads FQGNSA. The CDR3 here is CASSFRGEETQYF. CDR3 bases: TGTGCCAGCAGCTTTAGGGGGGAGGAGACCCAGTACTTC.

J is TRBJ2-5 and V is TRBV5-1, with 10 nucleotides matching TRBD2. The CDR3 is made up of 16 amino acids. CDR1 and CDR2 from the germline V gene are SGHRS and YFSETQ. The V segment lost 4 bases and the J segment 5 bases; nucleotides outside the gene matches: 11. The CDR3 is CASSDGLADSLETQYF. CDR3 coding DNA: TGCGCCAGCAGCGATGGACTAGCGGACTCTCTGGAGACCCAGTACTTC.

The chain recombines TRBV4-1 with TRBJ2-5; 12 bases match TRBD2. Unmatched junction bases numbered 3, after V lost 2 bases and J lost 2 bases. From germline, CDR1 is MGHRA and CDR2 YSYEKL. This CDR3 has 16 residues. CDR3 amino acids: CASSQPGLAGQETQYF. In DNA, the CDR3 is TGCGCCAGCAGCCAACCTGGACTAGCGGGACAAGAGACCCAGTACTTC.

The rearrangement joins TRBV19 to TRBJ1-5; D uncertain. This CDR3 spans 14 amino acids. Trimming pared 5 bases from V and 2 bases from J, leaving 10 bases between. Germline lookup yields CDR1 LNHDA and CDR2 SQIVND (reference sequence). CDR3 amino acids: CASSGSGGNQPQHF. The CDR3 nucleotides read TGTGCCAGTAGTGGGTCCGGGGGCAATCAGCCCCAGCATTTT.

The gene calls are TRBV10-3 and TRBJ1-5, with D hard to call. Germline CDR1 is ENHRY and CDR2 is SYGVKD. Trimming shortened V by 3 bases and J by 5 bases, and 11 bases separated the two germline ends. The CDR3 length is 14 residues. The CDR3 bases are TGTGCCATCAGTGAAAGAGGTATGGATCAGCCCCAGCATTTT. Its protein product is CAISERGMDQPQHF.

The rearrangement joins TRBV3-1 (or the pseudogene TRBV3-2) to TRBJ2-5, with D unclear. The CDR3 covers 11 residues. The ends were cut back, 1 base at V and 4 bases at J, with 1 base in the middle. The germline CDR1 and CDR2 sequences are LGHDT and YNNKEL (reference sequence). The CDR3: CASSQGETQYF. DNA for the CDR3: TGTGCCAGCAGCCAAGGAGAGACCCAGTACTTC.

CDR3 sequence reads: CSVVLRGSNQPQHF. The CDR3 DNA reads as TGCAGCGTTGTCCTCAGGGGAAGCAATCAGCCCCAGCATTTT. This chain connects TRBV29-1 to TRBJ1-5, with a possible D match to TRBD1 (6 bases). Germline CDR1 and CDR2: SQVTM and ANQGSEA. This CDR3 is built from 14 residues. The ends were cut back, 4 bases at V and 1 base at J, with 11 bases in the middle.

This clone was counted a single time. The DNA of the CDR3 is TGTGCCTCGGGACAGGGCGGTAACTATGGCTACACCTTC. Amino acids: CASGQGGNYGYTF. The rearrangement joins TRBV7-3 to TRBJ1-2; 9 positions agree with TRBD1. Unmatched junction bases numbered 5, after V lost 11 bases and J lost 1 base. The CDR3 extends over 13 amino acids. The V gene's germline CDR1 is SGHTA and CDR2 FQGTGA.

On this clone itself: Different DNA sequences within this sample yield the same CDR3. The chain carries TRBV30 and TRBJ1-6; tentative D call: TRBD1 (5 bases). This CDR3 is 14 amino acids long. Germline values: CDR1 GTSNPN, CDR2 SVGIG (reference sequence). V was cut by 5 bases and J by 9 bases, with 17 bases left in between. CDR3 loop: CAWEASGGSSPLHF. In nucleotides, the CDR3 is TGTGCCTGGGAGGCGAGCGGGGGTAGTTCACCCCTCCACTTT.

The rearrangement uses TRBV3-1 (or the pseudogene TRBV3-2) and TRBJ2-5; D is unresolved. This CDR3 comprises 15 residues. The ends were cut back, 4 bases at V and 1 base at J, with 13 bases in the middle. Germline V gives CDR1 LGHDT, CDR2 YNNKEL (reference sequence). In nucleotides, the CDR3 is TGTGCCAGCAGCCCAAGCCTCTCCACCCAAGAGACCCAGTACTTC. Its protein product is CASSPSLSTQETQYF.

The chain employs TRBV30 and TRBJ2-6; 11 bases agree with TRBD1. Trimming removed 2 bases from V and 0 bases from J; junction bases left unmatched: 12. The CDR3 runs 20 residues. Germline V gene lookup returns CDR1 GTSNPN and CDR2 SVGIG (reference sequence). The CDR3 sequence: CAWSTFEGQGGPSGANVLTF. The CDR3 DNA follows: TGTGCCTGGAGTACCTTCGAGGGACAGGGGGGTCCCTCTGGGGCCAACGTCCTGACTTTC. Full variable domain (rest looked up from reference TRBV30 and TRBJ2-6): SQTIHQWPATLVQPVGSPLSLECTVEGTSNPNLYWYRQAAGRGLQLLFYSVGIGQISSEVPQNLSASRPQDRQFILSSKKLLLSDSGFYLCAWSTFEGQGGPSGANVLTFGAGSRLTVL.